Listed below are T cell receptor beta chains from one sample, sequenced in a study of prognosis after radiotherapy for stage I lung cancer. TCRdb reanalysed the multiplex PCR reads using MiXCR and keeps one entry per CDR3 protein. The sample carries some 17,000 distinct CDR3 sequences, about 30% recorded once. The specimen comprised PBMCs, sampled before or after stereotactic body radiation therapy (not recorded which). These receptor sequences come from a donor of 50 years or more with non-small cell lung cancer. Each CDR3 is given without its conserved first and last residue.

j_gene: TRBJ2-2; v_gene: TRBV7-3; CDR3aa: ASSLTDRLPGLAGGMNTGELF
j_gene: TRBJ2-7; v_gene: TRBV3-1; CDR3aa: ASSAGLAGIAYEQY
j_gene: TRBJ2-7; v_gene: TRBV5-5; CDR3aa: ASSPTSGSYEQY
j_gene: TRBJ1-6; v_gene: TRBV25-1; CDR3aa: ASTTLFRRGNNSPLH
j_gene: TRBJ1-1; v_gene: TRBV18; CDR3aa: ACGESGDTEAF
j_gene: TRBJ2-4; v_gene: TRBV5-1; CDR3aa: ASRSGELAKNIQY
j_gene: TRBJ2-3; v_gene: TRBV15; CDR3aa: ATSREGSGRSDTQY
j_gene: TRBJ2-3; v_gene: TRBV28; CDR3aa: ASSLCRASTDTQY
j_gene: TRBJ1-1; v_gene: TRBV6-1; CDR3aa: ASSEELRTRLNTEAF
j_gene: TRBJ2-5; v_gene: TRBV19; CDR3aa: ASSVPGTRETQY
j_gene: TRBJ2-7; v_gene: TRBV20-1; CDR3aa: SVPGQGFHEQY
j_gene: TRBJ2-2; v_gene: TRBV6-2/TRBV6-3; CDR3aa: ASSYSKRMNTGELF
j_gene: TRBJ1-1; v_gene: TRBV28; CDR3aa: ASSFAGAGSTEAF
j_gene: TRBJ1-1; v_gene: TRBV6-5; CDR3aa: ASSYPNLVNTEAF
j_gene: TRBJ2-5; v_gene: TRBV7-9; CDR3aa: ASSSGLAGKETQY
j_gene: TRBJ2-1; v_gene: TRBV29-1; CDR3aa: SPSGTGVRNEQF
j_gene: TRBJ2-7; v_gene: TRBV20-1; CDR3aa: SAKRSQQTYEQY
j_gene: TRBJ1-6; v_gene: TRBV12-3/TRBV12-4; CDR3aa: ASSLVPSASPLH
j_gene: TRBJ2-3; v_gene: TRBV20-1; CDR3aa: SAPDRPSTDTQY
j_gene: TRBJ1-2; v_gene: TRBV20-1; CDR3aa: SACQSGTKVNYGYT
j_gene: TRBJ2-1; v_gene: TRBV2; CDR3aa: ASNPSSYNEQF
j_gene: TRBJ2-5; v_gene: TRBV30; CDR3aa: AWSGGGQETQY